This TCR beta chain was obtained from a study of CD8 T cells in Susac syndrome. Per the germline V gene, CDR1 is LGHDT and CDR2 is YNNKEL (reference sequence). The CDR3 has 15 amino acids. The V and J ends lost 2 bases and 6 bases respectively, with 16 bases between them. After extraction with the RNeasy kit, 0.5 to 1 ug of the RNA was reverse transcribed using random hexamers. TCRdb re-called the immunoSEQ multiplex PCR reads through MiXCR, storing one row per CDR3 protein. The sample has some 120,000 distinct CDR3 sequences, roughly 90% seen once. This TCR derives from a human donor in good health. The sequenced sample consisted of CD8+ T cells from PBMCs. The chain uses TRBV3-1 and TRBJ1-1, with no clear D. CDR3 DNA sequence: TGTGCCAGCAGCCAATCCGTGCGCCTAGGACCTGAAGCTTTCTTT. Its protein product is CASSQSVRLGPEAFF.